This TCR beta chain was found in a study of CD8+ T cells in alopecia areata. General study findings and limits: Clonality in the scalp and expanded CD8+ clones ranked among the top 100 were significantly decreased by tofacitinib. As there was one nonresponder, how baseline CD8+ expansion relates to response remains uncertain.

cDNA reverse transcribed from extracted RNA served as the sequencing template. TCRdb's copy holds only in-frame clones and misses some; the assay was immunoSEQ multiplex PCR. This sample yields approximately 210,000 clones, of which around 66% are seen a single time; more than 3.5% belongs to the top ten. Trimming pared 0 bases from V and 2 bases from J, leaving 11 bases between. The CDR3 length is 15 residues. CDR1 is SGHRS and CDR2 is YFSETQ in the germline V gene. About this clone: The antigen is unknown.

The treatment is: oral pan-JAK inhibitor, 5-10 mg twice daily. Sampling of alopecia areata patients yielded lesional scalp punch biopsies as well as peripheral blood. The sequence was obtained from a human donor with alopecia areata. Specimen: CD4+ T cells sorted from blood, collected at week 4, from a patient treated with tofacitinib. The chain uses TRBV5-1 and TRBJ1-1; tentatively, D is TRBD1 (6 bases). In DNA, the CDR3 is TGCGCCAGCAGCTTGGATCCAGGGGTCAACACTGAAGCTTTCTTT. This sequence encodes CASSLDPGVNTEAFF.